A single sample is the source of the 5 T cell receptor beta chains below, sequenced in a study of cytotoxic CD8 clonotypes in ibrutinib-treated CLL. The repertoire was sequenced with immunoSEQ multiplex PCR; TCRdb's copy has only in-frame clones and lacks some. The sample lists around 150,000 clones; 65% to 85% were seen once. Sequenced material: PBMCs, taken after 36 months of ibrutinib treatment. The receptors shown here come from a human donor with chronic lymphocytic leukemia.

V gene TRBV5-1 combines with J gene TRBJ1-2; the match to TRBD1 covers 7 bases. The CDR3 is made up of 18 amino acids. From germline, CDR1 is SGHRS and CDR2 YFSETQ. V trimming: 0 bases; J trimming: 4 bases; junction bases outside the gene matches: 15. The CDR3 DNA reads TGCGCCAGCAGCTTGGTCGCGGTTGGGACAGAACTAACCTATGGCTACACCTTC. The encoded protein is CASSLVAVGTELTYGYTF. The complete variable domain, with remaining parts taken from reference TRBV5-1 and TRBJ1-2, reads KAGVTQTPRYLIKTRGQQVTLSCSPISGHRSVSWYQQTPGQGLQFLFEYFSETQRNKGNFPGRFSGRQFSNSRSEMNVSTLELGDSALYLCASSLVAVGTELTYGYTFGSGTRLTVV.

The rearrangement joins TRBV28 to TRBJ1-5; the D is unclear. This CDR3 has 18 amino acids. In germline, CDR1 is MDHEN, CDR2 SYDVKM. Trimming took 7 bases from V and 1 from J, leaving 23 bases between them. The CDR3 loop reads CASNTRLDLWSSNQPQHF. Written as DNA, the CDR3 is TGTGCCAGCAATACAAGGCTGGACCTTTGGTCGAGCAATCAGCCCCAGCATTTT.

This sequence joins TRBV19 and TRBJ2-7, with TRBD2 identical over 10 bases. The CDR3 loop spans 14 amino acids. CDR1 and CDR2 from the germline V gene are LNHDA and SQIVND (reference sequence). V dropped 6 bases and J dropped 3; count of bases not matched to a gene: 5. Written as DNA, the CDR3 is TGTGCCAGTAGGGCCGGGACTAGCGACTACGAGCAGTACTTC. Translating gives CASRAGTSDYEQYF.

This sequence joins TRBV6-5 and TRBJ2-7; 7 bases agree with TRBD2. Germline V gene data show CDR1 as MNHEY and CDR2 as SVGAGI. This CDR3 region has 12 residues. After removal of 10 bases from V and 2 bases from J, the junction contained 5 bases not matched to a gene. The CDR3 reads CAISTSAYEQYF. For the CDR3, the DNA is TGTGCCATCTCAACTAGCGCCTACGAGCAGTACTTC.

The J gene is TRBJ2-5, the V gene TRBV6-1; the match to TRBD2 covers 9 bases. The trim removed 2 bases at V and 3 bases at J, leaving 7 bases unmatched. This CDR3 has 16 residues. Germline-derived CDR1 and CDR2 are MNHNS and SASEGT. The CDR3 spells CASSERVLAGEETQYF. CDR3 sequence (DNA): TGTGCCAGCAGTGAAAGGGTATTAGCGGGGGAAGAGACCCAGTACTTC.